The 12 T cell receptor beta chains below all came from one sample that was sequenced in a study of blood T cell repertoires in COVID-19. The table came from immunoSEQ multiplex PCR; TCRdb's copy has only in-frame clones and leaves some out. This sample has roughly 260,000 clones; approximately 89% occur once, and the top ten carry 2% to 3%. Sequences were obtained from peripheral blood. These receptor sequences come from a woman aged 45-65 years with acute or convalescent COVID-19.

The CDR3 sequence: CASSLNSLAGTGELFF. In nucleotides, the CDR3 is TGTGCCAGCAGCTTAAATTCCCTAGCGGGCACCGGGGAGCTGTTTTTT. The rearrangement joins TRBV7-3 to TRBJ2-2; 8 nucleotides agree with TRBD2. The J segment lost 4 bases and the V segment lost 1 base, leaving 5 bases of the junction unmatched. Germline V gene sequence: CDR1 SGHTA, CDR2 FQGTGA. The CDR3 sequence is 16 residues long.

The gene calls are TRBV5-4 and TRBJ2-3, with 13 bases aligning to TRBD2. Germline CDR1 reads SGHNT; CDR2 reads YYREEE (reference sequence). The junction had 11 bases not matched to a gene; V was cut back by 4 bases and J by 3 bases. This CDR3 is 18 amino acids long. The chain's CDR3 is CASSQKLLAGGETDTQYF. The DNA of the CDR3 is TGTGCCAGCAGCCAAAAATTACTAGCGGGAGGGGAAACAGATACGCAGTATTTT.

The rearrangement joins TRBV13 to TRBJ1-4; 10 bases agree with TRBD1. CDR1 is PRHDT and CDR2 is FYEKMQ in the germline V gene (reference sequence). This CDR3 comprises 14 residues. V shed 5 bases, J shed 7 bases, and the junction held 4 bases outside the gene matches. The CDR3 loop reads CASSRQGAVEKLFF. The CDR3 DNA reads TGTGCCAGCAGCCGACAGGGGGCTGTTGAAAAACTGTTTTTT.

This clone was detected only once. DNA for the CDR3: TGTGCCAGCAGTTTGGCGGGACAGATGTCCTATGGCTACACCTTC. This sequence encodes CASSLAGQMSYGYTF. The genes are TRBV6-2 or TRBV6-3 and TRBJ1-2; 7 bases align to TRBD1. V dropped 4 bases and J dropped 4; count of bases not matched to a gene: 9. Germline CDR1 MNHEY, CDR2 SVGEGT. The CDR3 is 15 amino acids.

The V and J genes are TRBV10-3 and TRBJ1-5; 7 bases match TRBD1. Unmatched junction bases numbered 10, after V lost 10 bases and J lost 4 bases. CDR1 is ENHRY and CDR2 is SYGVKD in the germline V gene. CDR3 length: 14 residues. This CDR3 reads CATWDRNSNQPQHF. In DNA form, the CDR3 reads TGTGCCACCTGGGACAGAAATTCAAATCAGCCCCAGCATTTT.

The chain recombines TRBV4-3 with TRBJ2-2, with 8 bases identical to TRBD2. There are 16 residues in the CDR3. J gave up 4 bases and V 6 bases, and 10 bases lay outside the gene matches. The germline CDR1 and CDR2 sequences are LGHNA and YSLEER. Here the CDR3 DNA reads TGCGCCAGCAGACGTGGCGCGGGAGGTTCCACCGGGGAGCTGTTTTTT. Its protein product is CASRRGAGGSTGELFF.

The chain recombines TRBV3-1 (or the pseudogene TRBV3-2) with TRBJ1-1; D is unresolved. The CDR3 is 13 amino acids. Trimming stripped 3 bases from V and 4 bases from J, with 9 bases between. The germline V gene encodes CDR1 LGHDT and CDR2 YNNKEL (reference sequence). The chain's CDR3 is CASSQRASTEAFF. In nucleotides, the CDR3 is TGTGCCAGCAGCCAGAGGGCTAGCACTGAAGCTTTCTTT.

This chain connects TRBV19 to TRBJ2-1; 7 nucleotides align to TRBD1. CDR1 and CDR2 from the germline V gene are LNHDA and SQIVND (reference sequence). The CDR3 consists of 15 residues. Germline trimming cut 1 base from V and 4 bases from J; bases unmatched to any gene: 4. Here the CDR3 reads CASSIVDRSYNEQFF. The CDR3 nucleotides read TGTGCCAGTAGTATAGTGGACAGGAGTTACAATGAGCAGTTCTTC.

Only one count was recorded for this clone. This chain links TRBV6-5 with TRBJ2-6, with D perhaps matching TRBD1 (5 bases). The CDR3 loop spans 16 amino acids. V was pared by 2 bases and J by 1 base, with 9 bases between. Germline loops: CDR1 MNHEY, CDR2 SVGAGI. CDR3 DNA: TGTGCCAGCAGTTACCAAACAGGTTCTGGGGCCAACGTCCTGACTTTC. This codes for CASSYQTGSGANVLTF.

This clone was counted a single time. The rearrangement links TRBV5-4 to TRBJ1-2, with TRBD1 as a possible D gene (5 bases). The CDR3 consists of 14 residues. Trimming stripped 2 bases from V and 1 base from J, with 9 bases between. Germline V gene lookup returns CDR1 SGHNT and CDR2 YYREEE (reference sequence). CDR3 loop: CASSFRQSNYGYTF. CDR3 DNA: TGTGCCAGCAGCTTCCGACAGAGTAACTATGGCTACACCTTC. Using reference TRBV5-4 and TRBJ1-2 for the parts outside the CDR3, the full variable domain is ETGVTQSPTHLIKTRGQQVTLRCSSQSGHNTVSWYQQALGQGPQFIFQYYREEENGRGNFPPRFSGLQFPNYSSELNVNALELDDSALYLCASSFRQSNYGYTFGSGTRLTVV.

This chain uses TRBV2 with TRBJ1-4; D call uncertain. The germline V and J ends were trimmed by 4 bases and 0 bases, with 9 bases remaining between them. CDR3 length equals 15 residues. The V gene's germline CDR1 is SNHLY and CDR2 FYNNEI. The CDR3 is CASSAGRATNEKLFF. DNA for the CDR3: TGTGCCAGCAGTGCCGGCCGGGCAACTAATGAAAAACTGTTTTTT.

This chain uses TRBV29-1 with TRBJ2-7; perhaps TRBD1 as D (5 bases). Trimming removed 7 bases from V and 2 bases from J, with 12 bases in between. Per germline, CDR1 SQVTM and CDR2 ANQGSEA. This CDR3 region has 12 residues. CDR3 nucleotides: TGCAGCGCTTATGACAGTACCTACGAGCAGTACTTC. Amino acids: CSAYDSTYEQYF.